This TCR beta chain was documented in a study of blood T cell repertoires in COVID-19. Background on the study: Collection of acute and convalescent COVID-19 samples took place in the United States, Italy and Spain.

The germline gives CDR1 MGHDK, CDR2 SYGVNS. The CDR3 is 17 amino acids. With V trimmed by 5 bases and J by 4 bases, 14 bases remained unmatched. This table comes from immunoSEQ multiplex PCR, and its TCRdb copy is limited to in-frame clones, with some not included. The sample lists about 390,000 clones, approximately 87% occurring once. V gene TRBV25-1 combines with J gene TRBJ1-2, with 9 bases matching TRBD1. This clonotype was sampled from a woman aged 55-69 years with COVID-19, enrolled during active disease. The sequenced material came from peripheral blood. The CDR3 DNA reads TGTGCCAGCAGTAGCCCCATCGGGACAGGGAAGAGCTATGGCTACACCTTC. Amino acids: CASSSPIGTGKSYGYTF.